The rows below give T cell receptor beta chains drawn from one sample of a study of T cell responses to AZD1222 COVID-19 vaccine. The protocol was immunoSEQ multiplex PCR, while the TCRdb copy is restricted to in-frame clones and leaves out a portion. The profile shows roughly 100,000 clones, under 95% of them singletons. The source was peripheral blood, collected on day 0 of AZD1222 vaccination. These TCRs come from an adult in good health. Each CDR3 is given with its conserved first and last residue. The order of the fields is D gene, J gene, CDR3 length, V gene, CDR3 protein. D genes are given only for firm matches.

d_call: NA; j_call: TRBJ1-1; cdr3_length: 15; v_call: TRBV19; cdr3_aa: CASKGRGYPNTEAFF
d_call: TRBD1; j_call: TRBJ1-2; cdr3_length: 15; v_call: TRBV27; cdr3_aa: CASSGGGQGARGYTF
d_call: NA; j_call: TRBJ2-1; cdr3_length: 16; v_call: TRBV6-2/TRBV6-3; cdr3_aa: CASSPRSGVRYNEQFF
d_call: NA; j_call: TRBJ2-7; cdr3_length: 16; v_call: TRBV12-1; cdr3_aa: CASSDYEGSGVDEQYF
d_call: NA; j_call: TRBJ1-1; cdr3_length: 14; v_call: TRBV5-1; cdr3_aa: CASNFYQGGTEAFF
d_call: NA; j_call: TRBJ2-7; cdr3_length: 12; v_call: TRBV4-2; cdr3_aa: CASSQGRYEQYF
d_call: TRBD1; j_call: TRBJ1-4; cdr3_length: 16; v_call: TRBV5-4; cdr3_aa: CASSLGSGTGGEKLFF
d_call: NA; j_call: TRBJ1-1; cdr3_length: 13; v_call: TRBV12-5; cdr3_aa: CASGFGGNSEAFF
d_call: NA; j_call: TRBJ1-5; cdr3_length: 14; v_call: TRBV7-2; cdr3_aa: CASSSRTGNQPQHF
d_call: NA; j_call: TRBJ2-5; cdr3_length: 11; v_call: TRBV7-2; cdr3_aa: CASSSLGTQYF
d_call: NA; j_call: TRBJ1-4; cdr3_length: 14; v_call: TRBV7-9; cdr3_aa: CASSQKGEHEKLFF
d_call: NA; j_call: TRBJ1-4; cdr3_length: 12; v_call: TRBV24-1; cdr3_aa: CATSDLGEKLFF
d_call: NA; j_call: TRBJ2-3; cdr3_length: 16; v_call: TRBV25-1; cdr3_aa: CASSEAGGRGMDTQYF
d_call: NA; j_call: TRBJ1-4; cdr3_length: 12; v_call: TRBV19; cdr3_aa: CASSIRGEKLFF
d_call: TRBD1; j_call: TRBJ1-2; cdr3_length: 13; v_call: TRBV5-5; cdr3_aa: CASSRNRGGGYTF
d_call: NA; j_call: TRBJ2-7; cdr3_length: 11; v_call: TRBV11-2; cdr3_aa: CASSSLYEQYF
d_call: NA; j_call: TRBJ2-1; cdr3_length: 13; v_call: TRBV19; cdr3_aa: CATMGTLSDEQFF
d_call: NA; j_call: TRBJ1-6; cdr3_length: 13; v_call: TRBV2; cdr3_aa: CASRETRQEPLHF
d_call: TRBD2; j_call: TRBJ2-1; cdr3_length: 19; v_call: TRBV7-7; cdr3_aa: CASSPLTSGRFDSYNEQFF
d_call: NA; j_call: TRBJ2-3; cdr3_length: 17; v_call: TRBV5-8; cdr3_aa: CASSQRSDLSSTDTQYF
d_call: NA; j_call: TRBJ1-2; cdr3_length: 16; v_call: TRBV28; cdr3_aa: CASSFPLSLSLNGYTF
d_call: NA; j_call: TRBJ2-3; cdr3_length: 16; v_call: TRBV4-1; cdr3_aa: CASSQDNGRPADTQYF
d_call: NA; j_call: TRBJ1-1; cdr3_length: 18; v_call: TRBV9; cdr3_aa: CASSVALGGGWGDTEAFF
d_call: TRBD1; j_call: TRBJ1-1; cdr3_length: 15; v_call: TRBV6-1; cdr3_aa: CASSDLGQMNTEAFF
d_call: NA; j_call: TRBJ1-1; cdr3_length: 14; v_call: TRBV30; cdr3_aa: CAWSGAGDNTEAFF
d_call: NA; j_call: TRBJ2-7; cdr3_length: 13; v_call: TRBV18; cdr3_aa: CASSPERHAEQYF
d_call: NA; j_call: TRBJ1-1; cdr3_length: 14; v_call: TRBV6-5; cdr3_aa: CASSYAGRQTEAFF
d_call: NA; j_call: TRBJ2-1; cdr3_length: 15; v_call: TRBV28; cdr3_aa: CASSLGSGAGTVLFF
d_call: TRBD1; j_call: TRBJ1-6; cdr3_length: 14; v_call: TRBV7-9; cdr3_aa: CAGTGTGSSSPLHF
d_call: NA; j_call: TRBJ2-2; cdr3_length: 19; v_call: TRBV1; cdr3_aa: CTSSQDHARLAGCTGELFF
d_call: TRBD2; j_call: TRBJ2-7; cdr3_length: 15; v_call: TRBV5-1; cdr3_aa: CASSSGAGGLYEQYF
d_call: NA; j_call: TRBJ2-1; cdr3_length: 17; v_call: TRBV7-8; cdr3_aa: CASSLAWGESSYNEQFF
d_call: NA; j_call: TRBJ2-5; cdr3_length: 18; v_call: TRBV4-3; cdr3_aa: CASSQDHGRGVNQETQYF
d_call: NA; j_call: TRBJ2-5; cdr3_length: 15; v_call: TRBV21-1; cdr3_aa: CASSWASGGKETQYF
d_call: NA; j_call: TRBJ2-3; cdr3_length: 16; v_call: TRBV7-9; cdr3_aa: CASSLAGGAFTDTQYF
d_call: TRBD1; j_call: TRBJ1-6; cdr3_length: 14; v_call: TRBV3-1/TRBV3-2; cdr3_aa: CASSRGQHNSPLHF
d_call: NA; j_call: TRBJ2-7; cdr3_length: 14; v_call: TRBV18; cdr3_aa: CASSPSRDSYEQYF
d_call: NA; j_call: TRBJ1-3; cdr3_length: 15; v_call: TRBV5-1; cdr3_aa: CASSLDSLAGNTIYF
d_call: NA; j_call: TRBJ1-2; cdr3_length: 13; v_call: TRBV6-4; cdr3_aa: CASSDSIGTNYTF
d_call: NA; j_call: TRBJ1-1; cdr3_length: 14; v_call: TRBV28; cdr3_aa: CASSFAGRNTEAFF
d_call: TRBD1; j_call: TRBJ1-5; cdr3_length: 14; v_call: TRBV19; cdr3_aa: CASSIGQGGQPQHF
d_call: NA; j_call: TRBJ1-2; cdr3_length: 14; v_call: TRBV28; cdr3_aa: CASSFGGPNYGYTF
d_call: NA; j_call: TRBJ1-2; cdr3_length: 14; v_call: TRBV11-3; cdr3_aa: CASSLVGRDWGYTF
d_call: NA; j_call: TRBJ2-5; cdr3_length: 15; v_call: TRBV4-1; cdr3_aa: CASSQDMTGQETQYF
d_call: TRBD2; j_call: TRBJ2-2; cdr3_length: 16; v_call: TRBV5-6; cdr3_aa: CASSWGSGSIIGELFF
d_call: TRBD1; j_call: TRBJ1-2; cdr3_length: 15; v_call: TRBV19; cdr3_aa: CASSTGTAIGDGYTF
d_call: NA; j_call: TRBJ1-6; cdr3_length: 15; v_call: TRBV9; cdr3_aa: CASSVEPEGNSPLHF
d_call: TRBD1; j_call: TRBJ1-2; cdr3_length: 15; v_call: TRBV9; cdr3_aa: CASSGGGQGGYGYTF
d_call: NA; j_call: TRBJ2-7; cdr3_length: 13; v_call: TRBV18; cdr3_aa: CASSPGSHYEQYF
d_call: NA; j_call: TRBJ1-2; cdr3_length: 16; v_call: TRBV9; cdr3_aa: CASSAKPTALGHGYTF
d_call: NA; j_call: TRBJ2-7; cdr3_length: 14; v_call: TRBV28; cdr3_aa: CASSFSRDPYEQYF
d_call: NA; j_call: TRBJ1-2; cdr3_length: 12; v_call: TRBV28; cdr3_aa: CASSLKGYGYTF
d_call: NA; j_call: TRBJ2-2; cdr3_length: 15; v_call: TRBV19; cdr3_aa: CASSILKPHTGELFF
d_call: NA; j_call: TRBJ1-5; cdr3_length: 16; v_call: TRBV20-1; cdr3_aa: CSASISRRSSNQPQHF
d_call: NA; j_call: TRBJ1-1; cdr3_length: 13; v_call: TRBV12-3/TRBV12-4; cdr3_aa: CASSWGRNTEAFF